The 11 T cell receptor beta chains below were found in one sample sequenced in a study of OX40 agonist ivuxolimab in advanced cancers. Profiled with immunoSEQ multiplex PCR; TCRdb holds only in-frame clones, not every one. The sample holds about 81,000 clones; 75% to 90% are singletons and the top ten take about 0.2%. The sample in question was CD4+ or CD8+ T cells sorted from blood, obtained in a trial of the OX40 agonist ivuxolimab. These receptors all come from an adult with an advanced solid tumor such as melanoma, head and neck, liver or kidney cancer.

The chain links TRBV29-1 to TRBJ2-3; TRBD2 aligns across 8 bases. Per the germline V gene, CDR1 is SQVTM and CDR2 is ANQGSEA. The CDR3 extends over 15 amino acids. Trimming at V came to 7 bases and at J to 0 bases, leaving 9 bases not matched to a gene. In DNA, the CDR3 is TGCAGCGCAGCCGGGACTAGGGATAGCACAGATACGCAGTATTTT. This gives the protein CSAAGTRDSTDTQYF.

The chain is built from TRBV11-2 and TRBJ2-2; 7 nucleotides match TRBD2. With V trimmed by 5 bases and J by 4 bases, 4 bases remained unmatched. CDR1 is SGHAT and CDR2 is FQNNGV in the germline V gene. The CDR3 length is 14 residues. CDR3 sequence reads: CASSGLEGTGELFF. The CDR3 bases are TGTGCCAGCAGCGGACTAGAGGGCACCGGGGAGCTGTTTTTT.

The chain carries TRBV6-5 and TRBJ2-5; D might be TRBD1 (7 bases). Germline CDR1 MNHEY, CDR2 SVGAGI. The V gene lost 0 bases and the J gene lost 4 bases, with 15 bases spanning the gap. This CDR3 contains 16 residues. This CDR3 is CASSYSYSRGAETQYF. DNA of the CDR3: TGTGCCAGCAGTTACTCGTATAGCAGGGGGGCAGAGACCCAGTACTTC.

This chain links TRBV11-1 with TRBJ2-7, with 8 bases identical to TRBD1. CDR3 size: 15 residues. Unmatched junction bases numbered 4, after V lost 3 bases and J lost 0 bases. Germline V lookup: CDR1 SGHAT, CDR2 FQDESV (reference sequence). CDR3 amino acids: CASSFGQGFSYEQYF. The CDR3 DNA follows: TGTGCCAGCAGCTTCGGACAGGGCTTCTCCTACGAGCAGTACTTC.

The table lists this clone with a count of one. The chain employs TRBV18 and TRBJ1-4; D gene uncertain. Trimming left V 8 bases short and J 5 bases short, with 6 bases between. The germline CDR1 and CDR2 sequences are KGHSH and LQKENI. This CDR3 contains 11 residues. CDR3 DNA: TGTGCCAGCGGGCGAAATGAAAAACTGTTTTTT. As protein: CASGRNEKLFF.

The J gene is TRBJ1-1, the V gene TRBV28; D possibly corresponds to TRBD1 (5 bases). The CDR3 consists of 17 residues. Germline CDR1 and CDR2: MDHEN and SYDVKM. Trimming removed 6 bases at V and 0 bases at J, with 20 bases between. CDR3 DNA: TGTGCCAGCAGGCCCCCGGCGCGGAGGGGATTGAACACTGAAGCTTTCTTT. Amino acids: CASRPPARRGLNTEAFF.

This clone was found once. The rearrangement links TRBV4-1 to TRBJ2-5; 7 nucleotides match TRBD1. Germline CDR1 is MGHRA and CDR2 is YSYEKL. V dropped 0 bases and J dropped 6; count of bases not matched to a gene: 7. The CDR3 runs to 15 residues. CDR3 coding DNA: TGCGCCAGCAGCCAAGATTCGGGGACAGTAAAGACCCAGTACTTC. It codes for CASSQDSGTVKTQYF.

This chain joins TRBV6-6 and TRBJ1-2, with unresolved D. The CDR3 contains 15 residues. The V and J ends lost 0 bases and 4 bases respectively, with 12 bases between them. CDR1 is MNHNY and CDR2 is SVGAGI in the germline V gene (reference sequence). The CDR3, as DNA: TGTGCCAGCAGTTACTCGACGATGCAGAGCTATGGCTACACCTTC. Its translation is CASSYSTMQSYGYTF.

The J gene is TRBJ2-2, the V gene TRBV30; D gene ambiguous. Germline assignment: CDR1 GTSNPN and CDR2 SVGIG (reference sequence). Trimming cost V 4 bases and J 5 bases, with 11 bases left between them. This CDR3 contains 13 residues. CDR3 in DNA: TGTGCCTGGATCCGTGTGGGGACCGGGGAGCTGTTTTTT. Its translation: CAWIRVGTGELFF.

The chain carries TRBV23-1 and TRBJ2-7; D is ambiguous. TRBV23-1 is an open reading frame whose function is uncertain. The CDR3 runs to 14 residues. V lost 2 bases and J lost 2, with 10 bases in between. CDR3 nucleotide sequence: TGCGCCAGCAGTCAAAGCCCCAGTGCCTACGAGCAGTACTTC. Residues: CASSQSPSAYEQYF.

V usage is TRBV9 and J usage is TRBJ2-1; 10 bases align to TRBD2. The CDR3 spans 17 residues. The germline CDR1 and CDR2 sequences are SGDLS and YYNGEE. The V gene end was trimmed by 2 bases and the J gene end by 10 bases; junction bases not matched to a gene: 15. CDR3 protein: CASSVPGSLAGEDEQFF. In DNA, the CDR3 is TGTGCCAGCAGCGTGCCCGGTTCGCTAGCGGGAGAAGACGAGCAGTTCTTC. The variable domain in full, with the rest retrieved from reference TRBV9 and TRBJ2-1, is DSGVTQTPKHLITATGQRVTLRCSPRSGDLSVYWYQQSLDQGLQFLIQYYNGEERAKGNILERFSAQQFPDLHSELNLSSLELGDSALYFCASSVPGSLAGEDEQFFGPGTRLTVL.